The source of this T cell receptor (beta chain) is a study of T cell repertoires in cytomegalovirus infection. Study-wide context: CMV infection plus the matching HLA type was flagged by public TCR beta signatures.

Germline CDR1 reads SGHTA; CDR2 reads FQGNSA. Losses at the gene ends were 6 bases for V and 6 bases for J; bases not matched to a gene: 10. CDR3 length: 15 amino acids. Each CDR3 protein is one row after TCRdb ran MiXCR on the reads. In the table there are roughly 250,000 distinct CDR3 sequences, 10% to 15% of which are singletons. Study-level results: CMV-specific HLA-C-restricted TCR beta clonotypes dominated the ex vivo response. Summed frequency of shared TCR beta families picked out CMV carriers who also had the relevant HLA.

The sample holds many counts of this clonotype. Its antigen is undetermined. This chain uses TRBV7-2 with TRBJ2-1, with 8 bases lining up with TRBD2. Sequencing input: PBMCs. This clonotype was sampled from a human donor in good health (CMV status not recorded). Some clones in this sample may be carry-over from other donors' samples. As DNA, the CDR3 is TGTGCCAGCAGTCTTCTAGCGGGTTATTTCAATGAGCAGTTCTTC. Amino acids: CASSLLAGYFNEQFF.